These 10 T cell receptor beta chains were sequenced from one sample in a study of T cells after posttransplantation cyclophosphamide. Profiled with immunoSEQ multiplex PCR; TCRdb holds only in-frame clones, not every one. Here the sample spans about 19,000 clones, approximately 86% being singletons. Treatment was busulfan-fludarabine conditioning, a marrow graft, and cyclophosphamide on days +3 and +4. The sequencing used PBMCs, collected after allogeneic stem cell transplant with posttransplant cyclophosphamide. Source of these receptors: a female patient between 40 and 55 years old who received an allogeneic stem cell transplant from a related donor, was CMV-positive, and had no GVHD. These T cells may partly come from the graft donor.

CDR3: CASSFHSTDTQYF. CDR3 nucleotide sequence: TGTGCCAGCAGCTTCCATAGCACAGATACGCAGTATTTT. The chain couples TRBV7-2 to TRBJ2-3; no clear D. V was trimmed by 3 bases and J by 0 bases, leaving 4 bases between them. The V gene's germline CDR1 is SGHTA and CDR2 FQGNSA. The CDR3 loop spans 13 amino acids. The full variable domain, rest sourced from reference TRBV7-2 and TRBJ2-3, is GAGVSQSPSNKVTEKGKDVELRCDPISGHTALYWYRQSLGQGLEFLIYFQGNSAPDKSGLPSDRFSAERTGGSVSTLTIQRTQQEDSAVYLCASSFHSTDTQYFGPGTRLTVL.

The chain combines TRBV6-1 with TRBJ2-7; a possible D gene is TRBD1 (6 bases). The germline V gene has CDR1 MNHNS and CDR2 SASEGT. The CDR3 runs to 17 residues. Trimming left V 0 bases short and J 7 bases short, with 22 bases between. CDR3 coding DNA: TGTGCCAGCAGTGAAGCCCCCCGGGACACCTACTTTACAGAGCAGTACTTC. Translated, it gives CASSEAPRDTYFTEQYF.

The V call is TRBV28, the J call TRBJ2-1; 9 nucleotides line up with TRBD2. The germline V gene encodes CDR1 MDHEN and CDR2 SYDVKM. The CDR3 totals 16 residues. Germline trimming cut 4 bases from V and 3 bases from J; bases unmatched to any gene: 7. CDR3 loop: CASSSSSGKNYNEQFF. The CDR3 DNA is TGTGCCAGCAGTTCCTCTAGCGGGAAGAACTACAATGAGCAGTTCTTC.

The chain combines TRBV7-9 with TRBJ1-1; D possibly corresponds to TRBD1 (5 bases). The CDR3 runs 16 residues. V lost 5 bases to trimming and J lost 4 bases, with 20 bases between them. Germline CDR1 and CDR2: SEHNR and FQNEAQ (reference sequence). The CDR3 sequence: CASSPGHTPVSTEAFF. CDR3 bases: TGTGCCAGCAGCCCAGGACACACTCCGGTGAGCACTGAAGCTTTCTTT. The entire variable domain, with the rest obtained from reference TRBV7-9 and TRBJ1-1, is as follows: DTGVSQNPRHKITKRGQNVTFRCDPISEHNRLYWYRQTLGQGPEFLTYFQNEAQLEKSRLLSDRFSAERPKGSFSTLEIQRTEQGDSAMYLCASSPGHTPVSTEAFFGQGTRLTVV.

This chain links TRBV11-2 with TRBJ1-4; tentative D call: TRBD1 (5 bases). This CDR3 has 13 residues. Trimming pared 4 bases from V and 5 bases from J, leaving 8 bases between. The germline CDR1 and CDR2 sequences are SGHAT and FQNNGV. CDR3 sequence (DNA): TGTGCCAGCAGCTCACACAGGAATGAAAAACTGTTTTTT. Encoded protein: CASSSHRNEKLFF.

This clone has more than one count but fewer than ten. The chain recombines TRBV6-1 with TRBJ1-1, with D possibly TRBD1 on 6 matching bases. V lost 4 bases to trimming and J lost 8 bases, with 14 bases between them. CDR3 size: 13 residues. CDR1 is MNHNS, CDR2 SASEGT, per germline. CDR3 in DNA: TGTGCCAGCAGTGTACAGGGTAATGGGGAAGCTTTCTTT. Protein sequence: CASSVQGNGEAFF.

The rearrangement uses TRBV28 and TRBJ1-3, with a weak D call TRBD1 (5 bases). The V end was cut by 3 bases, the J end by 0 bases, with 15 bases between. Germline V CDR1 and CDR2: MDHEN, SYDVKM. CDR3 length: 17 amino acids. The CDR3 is CASSLAGLPSSGNTIYF. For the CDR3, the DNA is TGTGCCAGCAGTTTGGCAGGGCTTCCCAGCTCTGGAAACACCATATATTTT. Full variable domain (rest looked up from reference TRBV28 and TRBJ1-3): DVKVTQSSRYLVKRTGEKVFLECVQDMDHENMFWYRQDPGLGLRLIYFSYDVKMKEKGDIPEGYSVSREKKERFSLILESASTNQTSMYLCASSLAGLPSSGNTIYFGEGSWLTVV.

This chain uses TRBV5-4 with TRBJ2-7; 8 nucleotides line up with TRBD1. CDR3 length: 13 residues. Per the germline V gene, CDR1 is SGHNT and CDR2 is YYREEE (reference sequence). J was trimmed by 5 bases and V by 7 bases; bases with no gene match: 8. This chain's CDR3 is CASAGGREDEQYF. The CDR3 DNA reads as TGTGCCAGCGCAGGGGGCCGGGAAGACGAGCAGTACTTC.

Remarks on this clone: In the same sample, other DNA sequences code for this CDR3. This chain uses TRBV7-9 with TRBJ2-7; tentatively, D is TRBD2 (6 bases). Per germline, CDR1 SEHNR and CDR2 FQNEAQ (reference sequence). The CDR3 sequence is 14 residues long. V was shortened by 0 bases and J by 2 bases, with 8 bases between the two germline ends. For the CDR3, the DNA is TGTGCCAGCAGCTTAGCGGGAGGACCCTACGAGCAGTACTTC. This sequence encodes CASSLAGGPYEQYF.

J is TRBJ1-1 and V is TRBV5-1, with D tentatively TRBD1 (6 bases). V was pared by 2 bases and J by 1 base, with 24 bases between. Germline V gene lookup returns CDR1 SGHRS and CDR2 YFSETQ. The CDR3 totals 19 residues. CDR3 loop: CASSFGSGGLYLSNTEAFF. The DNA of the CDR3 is TGCGCCAGCAGCTTCGGATCCGGGGGGCTATATTTGTCGAACACTGAAGCTTTCTTT.